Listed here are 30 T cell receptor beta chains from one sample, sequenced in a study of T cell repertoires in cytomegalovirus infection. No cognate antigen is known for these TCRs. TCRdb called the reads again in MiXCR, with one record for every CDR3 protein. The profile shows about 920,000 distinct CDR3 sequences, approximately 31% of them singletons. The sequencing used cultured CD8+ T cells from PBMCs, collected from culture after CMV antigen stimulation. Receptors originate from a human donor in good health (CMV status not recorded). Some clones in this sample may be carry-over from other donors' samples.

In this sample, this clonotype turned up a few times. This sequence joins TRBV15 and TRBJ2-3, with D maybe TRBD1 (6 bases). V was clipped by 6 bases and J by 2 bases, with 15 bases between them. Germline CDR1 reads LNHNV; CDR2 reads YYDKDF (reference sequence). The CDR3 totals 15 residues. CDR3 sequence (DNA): TGTGCCACCAGTTTGGACAGATCAACCACAGATACGCAGTATTTT. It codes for CATSLDRSTTDTQYF. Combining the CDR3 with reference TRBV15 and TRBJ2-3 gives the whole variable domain DAMVIQNPRYQVTQFGKPVTLSCSQTLNHNVMYWYQQKSSQAPKLLFHYYDKDFNNEADTPDNFQSRRPNTSFCFLDIRSPGLGDTAMYLCATSLDRSTTDTQYFGPGTRLTVL.

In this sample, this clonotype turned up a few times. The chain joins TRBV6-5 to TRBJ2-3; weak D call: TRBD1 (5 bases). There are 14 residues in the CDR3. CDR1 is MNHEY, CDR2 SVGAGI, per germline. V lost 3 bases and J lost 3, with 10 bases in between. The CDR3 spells CASSYIPGTDTQYF. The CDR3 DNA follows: TGTGCCAGCAGTTATATCCCAGGGACAGATACGCAGTATTTT.

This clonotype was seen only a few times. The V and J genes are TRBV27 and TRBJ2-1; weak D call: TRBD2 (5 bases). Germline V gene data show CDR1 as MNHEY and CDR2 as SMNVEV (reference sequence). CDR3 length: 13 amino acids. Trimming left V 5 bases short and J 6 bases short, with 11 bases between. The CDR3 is CASSDGVVNEQFF. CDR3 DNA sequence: TGTGCCAGCAGTGACGGGGTCGTCAATGAGCAGTTCTTC.

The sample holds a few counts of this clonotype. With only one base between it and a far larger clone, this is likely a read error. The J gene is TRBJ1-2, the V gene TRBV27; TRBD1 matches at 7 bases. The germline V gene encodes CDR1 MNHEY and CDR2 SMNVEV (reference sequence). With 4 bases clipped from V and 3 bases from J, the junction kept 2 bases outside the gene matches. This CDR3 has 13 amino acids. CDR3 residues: CASSSGQHYGYTF. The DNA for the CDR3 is TGTGCCAGCAGTTCGGGACAGCACTATGGCTACACCTTC.

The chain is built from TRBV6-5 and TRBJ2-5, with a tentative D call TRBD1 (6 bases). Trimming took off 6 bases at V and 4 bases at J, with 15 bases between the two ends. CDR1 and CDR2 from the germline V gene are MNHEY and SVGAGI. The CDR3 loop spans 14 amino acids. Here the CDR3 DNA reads TGTGCCAGCAGACCCGAGGGGGTCGGAGAGACCCAGTACTTC. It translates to CASRPEGVGETQYF.

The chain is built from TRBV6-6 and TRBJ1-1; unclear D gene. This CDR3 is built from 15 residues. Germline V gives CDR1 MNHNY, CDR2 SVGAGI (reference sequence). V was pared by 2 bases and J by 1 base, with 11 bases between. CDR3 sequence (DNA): TGTGCCAGCAGTTACCTCGGACGGCAGAACACTGAAGCTTTCTTT. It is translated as CASSYLGRQNTEAFF.

CDR3 sequence (DNA): TGTGCCAGCAGCCAAATACACCACTCCTACGAGCAGTACGTC. Protein sequence: CASSQIHHSYEQYV. J is TRBJ2-7 and V is TRBV14, with D hard to call. Between the trimmed V and J ends, which lost 2 bases and 0 bases, there was a span of 8 bases. CDR3 size: 14 residues. Germline CDR1 and CDR2: SGHDN and FVKESK.

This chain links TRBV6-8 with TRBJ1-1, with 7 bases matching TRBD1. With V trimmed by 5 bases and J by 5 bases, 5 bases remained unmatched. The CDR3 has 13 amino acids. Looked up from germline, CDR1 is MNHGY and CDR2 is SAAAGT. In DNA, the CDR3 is TGTGCCAGCAGTACAGGGGAAGAGACTGAAGCTTTCTTT. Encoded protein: CASSTGEETEAFF.

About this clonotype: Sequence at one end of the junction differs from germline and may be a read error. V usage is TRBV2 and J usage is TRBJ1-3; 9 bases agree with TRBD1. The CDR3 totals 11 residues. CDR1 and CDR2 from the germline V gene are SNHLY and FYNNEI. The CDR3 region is CVSDRGNTIYF. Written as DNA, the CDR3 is TGTGTCAGCGACAGGGGGAACACCATATATTTT.

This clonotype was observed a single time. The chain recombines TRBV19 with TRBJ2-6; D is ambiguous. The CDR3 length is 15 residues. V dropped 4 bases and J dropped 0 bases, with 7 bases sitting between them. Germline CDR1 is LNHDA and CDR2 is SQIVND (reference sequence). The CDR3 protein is CASSKSDSGANVLTF. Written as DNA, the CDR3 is TGTGCCAGTAGTAAGTCAGACTCTGGGGCCAACGTCCTGACTTTC.

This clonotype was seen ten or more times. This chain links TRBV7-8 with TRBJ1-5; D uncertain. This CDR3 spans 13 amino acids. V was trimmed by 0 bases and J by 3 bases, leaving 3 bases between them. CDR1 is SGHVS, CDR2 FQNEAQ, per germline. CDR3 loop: CASSLAYNQPQHF. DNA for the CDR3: TGTGCCAGCAGCTTAGCCTACAATCAGCCCCAGCATTTT.

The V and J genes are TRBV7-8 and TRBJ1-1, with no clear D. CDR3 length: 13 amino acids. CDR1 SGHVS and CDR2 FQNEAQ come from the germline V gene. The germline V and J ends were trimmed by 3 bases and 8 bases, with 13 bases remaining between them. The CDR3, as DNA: TGTGCCAGCAGCTTTCTTCCGGACGAAGAAGCTTTCTTT. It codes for CASSFLPDEEAFF. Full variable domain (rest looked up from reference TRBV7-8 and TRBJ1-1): GAGVSQSPRYKVAKRGQDVALRCDPISGHVSLFWYQQALGQGPEFLTYFQNEAQLDKSGLPSDRFFAERPEGSVSTLKIQRTQQEDSAVYLCASSFLPDEEAFFGQGTRLTVV.

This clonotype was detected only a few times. This chain's CDR3 is CASSLVRFSTDTQYF. The CDR3 DNA sequence: TGCGCCAGCAGCTTGGTCCGATTTAGCACAGATACGCAGTATTTT. The chain combines TRBV5-1 with TRBJ2-3, with D unclear. CDR1 and CDR2 (germline): SGHRS, YFSETQ. The CDR3 runs 15 residues. V was pared by 0 bases and J by 0 bases, with 8 bases between.

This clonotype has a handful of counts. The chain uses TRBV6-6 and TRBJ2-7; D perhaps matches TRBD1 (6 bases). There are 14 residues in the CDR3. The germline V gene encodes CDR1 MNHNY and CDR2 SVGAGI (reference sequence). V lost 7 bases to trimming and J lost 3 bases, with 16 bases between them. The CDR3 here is CASIGYREDYEQYF. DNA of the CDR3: TGTGCCAGCATAGGGTACAGGGAAGACTACGAGCAGTACTTC.

CDR3 loop: CASSSRGGSEAYEQYF. In nucleotides, the CDR3 is TGTGCCAGCAGCAGTAGGGGGGGAAGTGAAGCCTACGAGCAGTACTTC. The chain is built from TRBV7-6 and TRBJ2-7; weak D call: TRBD2 (7 bases). The CDR3 has 16 amino acids. Trimming left V 5 bases short and J 2 bases short, with 19 bases between. Germline V gene sequence: CDR1 SGHVS, CDR2 FNYEAQ.

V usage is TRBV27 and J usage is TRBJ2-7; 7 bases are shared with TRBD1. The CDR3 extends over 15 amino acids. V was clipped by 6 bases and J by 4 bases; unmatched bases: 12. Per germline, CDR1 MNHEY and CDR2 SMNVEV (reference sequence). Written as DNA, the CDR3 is TGTGCCAGCAGCCCGAAGACAGGGACCGGATACGAGCAGTACGTC. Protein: CASSPKTGTGYEQYV.

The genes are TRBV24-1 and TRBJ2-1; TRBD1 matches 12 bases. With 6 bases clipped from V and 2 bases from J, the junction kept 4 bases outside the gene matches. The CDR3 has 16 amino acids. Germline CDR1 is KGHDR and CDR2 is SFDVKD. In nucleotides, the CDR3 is TGTGCCACCAGTCCCAGGGACAGGGGGCCCTACAATGAGCAGTTCTTC. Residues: CATSPRDRGPYNEQFF.

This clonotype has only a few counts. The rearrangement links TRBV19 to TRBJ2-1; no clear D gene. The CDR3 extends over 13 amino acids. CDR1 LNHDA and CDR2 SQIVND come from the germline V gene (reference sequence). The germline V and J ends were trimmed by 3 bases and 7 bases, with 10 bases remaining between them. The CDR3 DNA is TGTGCCAGTAGTATCGGCGGAGCAAATGAGCAGTTCTTC. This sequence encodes CASSIGGANEQFF.

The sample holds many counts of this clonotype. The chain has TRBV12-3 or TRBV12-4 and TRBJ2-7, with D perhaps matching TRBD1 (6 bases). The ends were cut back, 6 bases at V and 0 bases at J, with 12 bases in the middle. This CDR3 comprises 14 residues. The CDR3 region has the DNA TGTGCCAGCAGCAAGACAGGCCTCTCCTACGAGCAGTACTTC. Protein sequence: CASSKTGLSYEQYF.

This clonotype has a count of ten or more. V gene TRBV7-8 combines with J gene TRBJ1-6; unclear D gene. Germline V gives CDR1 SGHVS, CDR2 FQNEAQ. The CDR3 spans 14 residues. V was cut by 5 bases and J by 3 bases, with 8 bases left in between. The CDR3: CASSPANYNSPLHF. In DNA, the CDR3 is TGTGCCAGCAGCCCGGCCAACTATAATTCACCCCTCCACTTT.

The CDR3 sequence: CASSAGQGAVGYTF. CDR3 DNA: TGTGCCAGCAGTGCGGGACAGGGGGCGGTTGGCTACACCTTC. The chain couples TRBV25-1 to TRBJ1-2; 12 positions match TRBD1. The V gene's germline CDR1 is MGHDK and CDR2 SYGVNS. The CDR3 spans 14 residues. The V gene end was trimmed by 4 bases and the J gene end by 7 bases; junction bases not matched to a gene: 4.

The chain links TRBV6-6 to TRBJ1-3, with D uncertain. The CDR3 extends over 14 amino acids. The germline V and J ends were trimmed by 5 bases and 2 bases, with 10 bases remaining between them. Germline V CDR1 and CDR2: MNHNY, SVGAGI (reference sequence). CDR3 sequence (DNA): TGTGCCAGCAGTCCCCCTGAAACTGGAAACACCATATATTTT. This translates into CASSPPETGNTIYF.

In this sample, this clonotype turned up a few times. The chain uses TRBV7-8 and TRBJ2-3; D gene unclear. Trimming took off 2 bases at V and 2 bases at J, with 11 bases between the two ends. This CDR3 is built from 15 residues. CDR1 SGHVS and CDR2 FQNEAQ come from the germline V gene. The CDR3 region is CASSLWEELTDTQYF. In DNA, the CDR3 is TGTGCCAGCAGCTTATGGGAAGAACTCACAGATACGCAGTATTTT.

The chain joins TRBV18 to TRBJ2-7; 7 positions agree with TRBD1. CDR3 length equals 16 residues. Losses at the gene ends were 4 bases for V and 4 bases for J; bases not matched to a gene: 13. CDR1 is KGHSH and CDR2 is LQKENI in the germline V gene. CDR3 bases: TGTGCCAGCTCACAATCAGACAGGGCCCAACTATACGAGCAGTACGTC. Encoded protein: CASSQSDRAQLYEQYV.

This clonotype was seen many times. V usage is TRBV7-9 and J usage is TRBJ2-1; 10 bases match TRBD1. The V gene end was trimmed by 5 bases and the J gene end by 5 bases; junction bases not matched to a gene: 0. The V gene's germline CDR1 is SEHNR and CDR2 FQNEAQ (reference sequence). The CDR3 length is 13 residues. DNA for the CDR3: TGTGCCAGCAGCGGACAGGGGGACAATGAGCAGTTCTTC. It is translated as CASSGQGDNEQFF.

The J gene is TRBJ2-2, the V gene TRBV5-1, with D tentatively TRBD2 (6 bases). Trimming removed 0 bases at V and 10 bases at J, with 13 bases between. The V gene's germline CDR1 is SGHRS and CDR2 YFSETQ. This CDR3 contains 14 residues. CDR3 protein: CASSLGDLGEELFF. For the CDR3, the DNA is TGCGCCAGCAGCTTGGGGGACTTAGGAGAGGAGCTGTTTTTT.

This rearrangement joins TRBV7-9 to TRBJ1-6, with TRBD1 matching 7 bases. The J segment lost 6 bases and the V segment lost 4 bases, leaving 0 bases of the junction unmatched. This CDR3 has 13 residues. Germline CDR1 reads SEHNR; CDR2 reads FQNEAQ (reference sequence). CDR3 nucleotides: TGTGCCAGCAGCTGGGACAGTAATTCACCCCTCCACTTT. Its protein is CASSWDSNSPLHF. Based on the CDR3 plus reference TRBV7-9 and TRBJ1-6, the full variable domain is DTGVSQNPRHKITKRGQNVTFRCDPISEHNRLYWYRQTLGQGPEFLTYFQNEAQLEKSRLLSDRFSAERPKGSFSTLEIQRTEQGDSAMYLCASSWDSNSPLHFGNGTRLTVT.

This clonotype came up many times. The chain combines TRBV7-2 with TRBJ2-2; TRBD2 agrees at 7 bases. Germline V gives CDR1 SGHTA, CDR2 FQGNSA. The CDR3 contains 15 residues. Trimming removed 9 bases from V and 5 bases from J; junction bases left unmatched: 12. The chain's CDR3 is CASQVLATKTGELFF. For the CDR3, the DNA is TGTGCCAGTCAAGTACTAGCGACTAAAACCGGGGAGCTGTTTTTT. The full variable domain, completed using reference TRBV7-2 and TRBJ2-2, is GAGVSQSPSNKVTEKGKDVELRCDPISGHTALYWYRQSLGQGLEFLIYFQGNSAPDKSGLPSDRFSAERTGGSVSTLTIQRTQQEDSAVYLCASQVLATKTGELFFGEGSRLTVL.

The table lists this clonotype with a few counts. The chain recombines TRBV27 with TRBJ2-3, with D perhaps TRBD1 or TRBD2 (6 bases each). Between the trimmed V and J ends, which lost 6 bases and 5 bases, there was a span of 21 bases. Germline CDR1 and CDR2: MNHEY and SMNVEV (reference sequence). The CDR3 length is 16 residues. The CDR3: CASSPRGGRAGDTQYF. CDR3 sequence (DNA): TGTGCCAGCAGCCCCAGGGGAGGTCGAGCGGGAGATACGCAGTATTTT.

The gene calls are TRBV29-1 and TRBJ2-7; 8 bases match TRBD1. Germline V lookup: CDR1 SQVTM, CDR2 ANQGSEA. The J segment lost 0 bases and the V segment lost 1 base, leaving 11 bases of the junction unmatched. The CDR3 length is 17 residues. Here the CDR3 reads CSVEARRQGPYSYEQYF. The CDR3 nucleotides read TGCAGCGTTGAAGCCCGCCGACAGGGGCCCTACTCCTACGAGCAGTACTTC.